This T cell receptor beta chain appears in the sequencing data of a study of cytomegalovirus exposure and HLA in healthy donors. As for this clone: The antigen remains undetermined.

The V gene's germline CDR1 is MNHEY and CDR2 SVGAGI. This CDR3 is built from 15 residues. Trimming shortened V by 0 bases and J by 1 base, and 7 bases separated the two germline ends. Primers for the PCR totalled 60 Vbeta and 13 Jbeta. TCRdb's table, derived via immunoSEQ multiplex PCR, lists solely in-frame clones and lacks some. This listing includes about 200,000 clones. Regarding the study as a whole: Later analysis identified a missense DCLRE1C variant that was linked to TCR beta V- and J-gene trimming.

The V gene is TRBV6-5, the J gene TRBJ2-1; D is ambiguous. This receptor was obtained from a man aged 25-45 years in good health and CMV-seronegative. Sequencing was performed on PBMCs. The CDR3 loop reads CASSYSPESYNEQFF. As DNA, the CDR3 is TGTGCCAGCAGTTACTCGCCAGAATCCTACAATGAGCAGTTCTTC.